This T cell receptor beta chain came from a study of T-cell reconstitution after alpha-beta-depleted transplantation in children. Germline assignment: CDR1 SQVTM and CDR2 ANQGSEA. CDR3 length: 16 amino acids. Preparation of the TCRbeta library used unique molecular identifiers. TCRdb re-called the PCR reads with MiXCR, one entry per CDR3 protein. The sample holds about 610,000 distinct CDR3 sequences; under 12% are singletons and the top ten take around 4%. The starting material was PBMCs from the stem cell graft donor, obtained from the stem cell graft. The TCR sequence derives from a human donor who donated a stem cell graft to a child with acute myeloid leukemia. The chain is built from TRBV29-1 and TRBJ2-1; 7 bases map to TRBD2. The CDR3 DNA follows: TGCTGCGCCGGTGAACTAACTAGCGAGTACTACAATGAGCAGTTCTTC. The encoded protein is CCAGELTSEYYNEQFF.